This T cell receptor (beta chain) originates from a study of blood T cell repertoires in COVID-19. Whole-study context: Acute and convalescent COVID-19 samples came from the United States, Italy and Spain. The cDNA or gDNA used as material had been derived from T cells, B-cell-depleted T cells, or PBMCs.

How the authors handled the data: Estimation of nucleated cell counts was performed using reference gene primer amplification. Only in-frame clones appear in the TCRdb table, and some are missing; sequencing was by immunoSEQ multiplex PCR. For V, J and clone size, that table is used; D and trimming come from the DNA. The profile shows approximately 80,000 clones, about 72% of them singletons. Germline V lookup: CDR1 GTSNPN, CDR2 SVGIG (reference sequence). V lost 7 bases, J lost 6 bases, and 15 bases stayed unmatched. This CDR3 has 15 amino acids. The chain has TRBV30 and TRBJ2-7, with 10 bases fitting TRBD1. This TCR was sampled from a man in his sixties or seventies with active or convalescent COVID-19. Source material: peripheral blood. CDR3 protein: CASYSLRDRGLEQYF. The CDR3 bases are TGTGCCTCCTATTCCCTCCGGGACAGGGGACTCGAGCAGTACTTC. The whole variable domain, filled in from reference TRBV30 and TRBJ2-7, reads SQTIHQWPATLVQPVGSPLSLECTVEGTSNPNLYWYRQAAGRGLQLLFYSVGIGQISSEVPQNLSASRPQDRQFILSSKKLLLSDSGFYLCASYSLRDRGLEQYFGPGTRLTVT.